Detailed here is one T cell receptor beta chain. Data came from immunoSEQ multiplex PCR; TCRdb stores just in-frame clones and leaves some out. The data hold about 1,500,000 clones, with roughly 96% observed a single time. Germline CDR1 is MNHEY and CDR2 is SVGAGI. The CDR3 loop spans 13 amino acids. V lost 5 bases and J lost 5, with 13 bases in between. The data belong to a study of shared clonotypes between healthy human individuals. This TCR was sampled from a man under 40 in good health. J is TRBJ2-7 and V is TRBV6-5, with a possible D match to TRBD2 (6 bases). The sequencing sample was made of naive CD4+ T cells sorted from blood. Subset denoted: CD45RA+ positively selected. The CDR3 loop is CASSTRLVDEQYF. Here the CDR3 DNA reads TGTGCCAGCAGTACCCGACTAGTTGACGAGCAGTACTTC.